This T cell receptor beta chain was profiled in a study of blood T cell repertoires in COVID-19. Study as a whole: Italy, Spain and the United States were the sources of the convalescent and acute COVID-19 samples. PBMCs, B-cell-depleted T cells, or T cells were the source of the cDNA or gDNA that made up the material.

This clone was seen once. This table comes from immunoSEQ multiplex PCR, and its TCRdb copy is limited to in-frame clones, with some not included. Here the sample spans under 200,000 clones, 74% being singletons. V shed 0 bases and J 4 bases; nucleotides not matched to a gene: 9. Germline V gives CDR1 KGHDR, CDR2 SFDVKD. The CDR3 extends over 18 amino acids. This rearrangement joins TRBV24-1 to TRBJ2-3; TRBD2 agrees at 10 bases. This clonotype originated in a woman at least 80 years old with acute or convalescent COVID-19. Sequencing was done on a sample of peripheral blood. CDR3: CATSDLQSGRALSDTQYF. The CDR3 DNA reads TGTGCCACCAGTGATTTGCAGAGCGGGAGGGCCTTGTCAGATACGCAGTATTTT.